The 5 T cell receptor beta chains below were found in one sample sequenced in a study of T cells in Graves' hyperthyroidism and ophthalmopathy. The source material, RNA transcripts, was used to amplify TCR beta CDR3 regions. An initial round of RT-PCR targeting the TCR CDR3 relied on the HTBI primer set. Via MiXCR, TCRdb re-called the multiplex PCR reads, giving one row per CDR3 protein. The sample gives hundreds of thousands of distinct CDR3 sequences, roughly 14% of which show up once; 5.5% to 7.5% is in the top ten. Sequenced input: blood. All receptors derive from a young woman with Graves' hyperthyroidism that later progressed to Graves' ophthalmopathy.

This clonotype was seen more than once but under ten times. At one of its ends the junction is not consistent with the germline gene, which may arise from a read error. J is TRBJ2-1 and V is TRBV2; D perhaps matches TRBD2 (6 bases). Germline assignment: CDR1 SNHLY and CDR2 FYNNEI. CDR3 length: 16 residues. This chain's CDR3 is CASSQDPGLRYNEQFF. In DNA, the CDR3 is TGCGCCAGCAGCCAAGATCCGGGACTCAGATACAATGAGCAGTTCTTC.

This chain links TRBV2 with TRBJ2-1; possible D gene TRBD2, 6 bases. Germline-derived CDR1 and CDR2 are SNHLY and FYNNEI. The CDR3 covers 13 residues. Trimming removed 6 bases from V and 5 bases from J, with 11 bases in between. As DNA, the CDR3 is TGTGCCAGCAGCCGGGGGTGGAACAATGAGCAGTTCTTC. Translation gives CASSRGWNNEQFF.

The CDR3 sequence: CASTPYGYRKRETSYNEQFF. The CDR3, as DNA: TGTGCCAGCACCCCTTATGGGTACCGAAAGCGGGAGACGTCCTACAATGAGCAGTTCTTC. The chain recombines TRBV5-6 with TRBJ2-1; 8 nucleotides match TRBD2. Per the germline V gene, CDR1 is SGHDT and CDR2 is YYEEEE. V was pared by 6 bases and J by 1 base, with 21 bases of the junction left unmatched. This CDR3 has 20 residues.

This clonotype was recorded a few times. This chain connects TRBV9 to TRBJ1-2, with D hard to call. The germline V gene has CDR1 SGDLS and CDR2 YYNGEE. The CDR3 has 16 residues. V lost 1 base and J 2 bases, leaving 15 bases between the germline ends. The CDR3 reads CASSVYRTARNYGYTF. The CDR3 DNA reads as TGTGCCAGCAGCGTATATCGCACAGCCAGGAACTATGGCTACACCTTC.

The chain recombines TRBV29-1 with TRBJ2-7; 8 nucleotides line up with TRBD2. The germline V gene has CDR1 SQVTM and CDR2 ANQGSEA. The CDR3 loop spans 17 amino acids. Trimming took 6 bases from V and 3 from J; bases not matched to a gene: 19. Here the CDR3 DNA reads TGCAGCGTGCCCCGGGGGGGGAAGGAGGCTACCCTCTACGAGCAGTACTTC. Translation gives CSVPRGGKEATLYEQYF.